The entry that follows covers one T cell receptor (beta chain) sequence. Sequenced by immunoSEQ multiplex PCR; TCRdb stores in-frame clones only, minus some. The profile covers some 87,000 clones, with around 80% appearing a single time and roughly 7% taken by the ten largest. This record comes from a study of a mutant IDH1 vaccine in newly diagnosed glioma. Time point: baseline, week 1 (first vaccination visit). This sample's treatment: pre-vaccination baseline after standard-of-care therapy. The germline CDR1 and CDR2 sequences are KGHSH and LQKENI. V was pared by 0 bases and J by 5 bases, with 16 bases between. The CDR3 runs to 16 residues.

The V call is TRBV18, the J call TRBJ2-5; D not resolved. The sequencing here drew on PBMCs, taken from a glioma patient treated with radiotherapy, temozolomide or both. The sequence derives from a man in his forties with glioma. CDR3 region: CASSPPVLGWQETQYF. The CDR3 region has the DNA TGTGCCAGCTCACCACCGGTGCTAGGCTGGCAGGAGACCCAGTACTTC.